Shown below are 28 T cell receptor beta chains from a single sample sequenced in a study of cytomegalovirus exposure and HLA in healthy donors. Generated by immunoSEQ multiplex PCR, the TCRdb table keeps only in-frame clones and is missing some. The sample includes under 140,000 clones, about 92% seen only once; the top ten take 1.5% to 2%. Sequenced input: PBMCs. Every receptor here comes from a young woman in good health and CMV-seronegative.

The rearrangement uses TRBV19 and TRBJ1-5; D gene ambiguous. The CDR3 spans 13 residues. The germline gives CDR1 LNHDA, CDR2 SQIVND (reference sequence). Trimming left V 7 bases short and J 3 bases short, with 10 bases between. This CDR3 reads CASTSRFNQPQHF. The CDR3 coding sequence is TGTGCCAGTACCAGCAGGTTCAATCAGCCCCAGCATTTT.

The chain is built from TRBV30 and TRBJ1-3; 7 bases line up with TRBD1. CDR1 and CDR2 from the germline V gene are GTSNPN and SVGIG (reference sequence). This CDR3 contains 15 residues. With V trimmed by 4 bases and J by 0 bases, 6 bases remained unmatched. Here the CDR3 DNA reads TGTGCCTGGACCCGGGACAGCTCCTCTGGAAACACCATATATTTT. Translated: CAWTRDSSSGNTIYF.

The chain recombines TRBV4-1 with TRBJ1-4, with TRBD1 matching over 9 bases. The germline gives CDR1 MGHRA, CDR2 YSYEKL. The length of the CDR3 is 20 residues. The junction had 13 bases not matched to a gene; V was cut back by 2 bases and J by 0 bases. CDR3 protein: CASSQTGQGWTQATNEKLFF. In DNA form, the CDR3 reads TGCGCCAGCAGCCAAACCGGACAGGGGTGGACTCAGGCAACTAATGAAAAACTGTTTTTT.

The J gene is TRBJ2-7, the V gene TRBV15; D is uncertain. CDR1 and CDR2 (germline): LNHNV, YYDKDF (reference sequence). This CDR3 contains 12 residues. Trimming cost V 0 bases and J 4 bases, with 4 bases left between them. Here the CDR3 reads CATSRDQYEQYF. DNA for the CDR3: TGTGCCACCAGCAGAGATCAATACGAGCAGTACTTC.

The chain is built from TRBV9 and TRBJ2-3, with TRBD2 identical over 13 bases. V was clipped by 0 bases and J by 3 bases; unmatched bases: 1. CDR3 length: 16 amino acids. Per germline, CDR1 SGDLS and CDR2 YYNGEE. The CDR3 region is CASSVEGLAGTDTQYF. CDR3 coding DNA: TGTGCCAGCAGCGTAGAGGGACTAGCGGGAACAGATACGCAGTATTTT.

The chain employs TRBV6-1 and TRBJ1-1, with D possibly TRBD1 on 6 matching bases. The CDR3 has 14 amino acids. The germline V gene encodes CDR1 MNHNS and CDR2 SASEGT. Trimming stripped 9 bases from V and 1 base from J, with 15 bases between. This CDR3 is CASTTGRSNTEAFF. The DNA of the CDR3 is TGTGCCAGTACTACAGGGCGGTCGAACACTGAAGCTTTCTTT.

The chain uses TRBV6-6 and TRBJ1-2; D call uncertain. The germline V and J ends were trimmed by 0 bases and 0 bases, with 11 bases remaining between them. CDR3 length: 16 residues. Germline loops: CDR1 MNHNY, CDR2 SVGAGI (reference sequence). The chain's CDR3 is CASSYSRVLTNYGYTF. CDR3 DNA sequence: TGTGCCAGCAGTTACTCGAGAGTACTCACTAACTATGGCTACACCTTC.

The rearrangement joins TRBV6-1 to TRBJ2-7; weak D call: TRBD1 (5 bases). Germline V gene lookup returns CDR1 MNHNS and CDR2 SASEGT. This CDR3 contains 14 residues. The V and J ends lost 5 bases and 3 bases respectively, with 14 bases between them. CDR3 amino acids: CASSLMGPHYEQYF. The CDR3 DNA reads TGTGCCAGCAGTCTAATGGGGCCCCACTACGAGCAGTACTTC.

The rearrangement joins TRBV5-1 to TRBJ2-7; TRBD1 aligns across 9 bases. J was trimmed by 6 bases and V by 7 bases; bases with no gene match: 14. The CDR3 contains 15 residues. Germline loops: CDR1 SGHRS, CDR2 YFSETQ. The CDR3 coding sequence is TGCGCCAGCTGGAACACCGGGACAGGGACCGGCGAGCAGTACTTC. Its translation is CASWNTGTGTGEQYF.

The rearrangement uses TRBV5-1 and TRBJ1-3; perhaps TRBD1 as D (6 bases). This CDR3 is 15 amino acids long. Trimming cost V 2 bases and J 0 bases, with 9 bases left between them. CDR1 is SGHRS, CDR2 YFSETQ, per germline. This CDR3 is CASSLGTNSGNTIYF. The CDR3 DNA reads TGCGCCAGCAGCTTAGGGACAAACTCTGGAAACACCATATATTTT.

The gene calls are TRBV4-3 and TRBJ2-3; 7 positions match TRBD2. Germline V CDR1 and CDR2: LGHNA, YSLEER. This CDR3 has 17 amino acids. The ends lost 0 bases at V and 1 base at J; junction bases unmatched: 7. CDR3 protein: CASSQESREWGTDTQYF. The CDR3 region has the DNA TGCGCCAGCAGCCAAGAATCGCGGGAGTGGGGCACAGATACGCAGTATTTT.

J is TRBJ2-2 and V is TRBV6-4; the match to TRBD1 covers 7 bases. V was clipped by 8 bases and J by 7 bases; unmatched bases: 22. CDR1 is MRHNA and CDR2 is SNTAGT in the germline V gene. The CDR3 contains 18 residues. This chain's CDR3 is CASRGQADRAAGGGELFF. The CDR3, as DNA: TGTGCCAGCCGAGGCCAAGCCGACAGGGCCGCCGGTGGCGGGGAGCTGTTTTTT.

This clone occurred once. The DNA for the CDR3 is TGTGCCAGCAGTCCTAGCGGGAGGCCGGGCACCGGGGAGCTGTTTTTT. Its translation is CASSPSGRPGTGELFF. The gene calls are TRBV27 and TRBJ2-2, with TRBD2 identical over 11 bases. V gave up 5 bases and J gave up 4 bases; unmatched junction bases: 6. Germline V gives CDR1 MNHEY, CDR2 SMNVEV (reference sequence). CDR3 size: 16 residues.

The chain is built from TRBV6-4 and TRBJ1-5, with TRBD1 matching 7 bases. From germline, CDR1 is MRHNA and CDR2 SNTAGT. The V and J ends lost 10 bases and 3 bases, in that order; junction bases with no gene match: 6. The CDR3 loop spans 13 amino acids. The CDR3 loop is CATSTGINQPQHF. The CDR3 region has the DNA TGTGCCACCTCGACAGGGATCAATCAGCCCCAGCATTTT.

In its sample, this clone was seen a few times. This chain joins TRBV30 and TRBJ1-2; maybe TRBD1 (5 bases). The CDR3 runs 17 residues. From germline, CDR1 is GTSNPN and CDR2 SVGIG (reference sequence). The V end was cut by 0 bases, the J end by 3 bases, with 20 bases between. CDR3 sequence: CAWSVLFGGDGDYGYTF. As DNA, the CDR3 is TGTGCCTGGAGTGTACTCTTCGGAGGGGATGGGGACTATGGCTACACCTTC.

This rearrangement joins TRBV15 to TRBJ1-5; TRBD1 might be the D (5 bases). CDR3 length: 15 amino acids. Germline-derived CDR1 and CDR2 are LNHNV and YYDKDF (reference sequence). Trimming took off 3 bases at V and 4 bases at J, with 13 bases between the two ends. CDR3 sequence reads: CATSSDRSLNQPQHF. The CDR3 nucleotides read TGTGCCACCAGCAGTGACAGATCACTGAATCAGCCCCAGCATTTT. Combining the CDR3 with reference TRBV15 and TRBJ1-5 gives the whole variable domain DAMVIQNPRYQVTQFGKPVTLSCSQTLNHNVMYWYQQKSSQAPKLLFHYYDKDFNNEADTPDNFQSRRPNTSFCFLDIRSPGLGDTAMYLCATSSDRSLNQPQHFGDGTRLSIL.

This chain joins TRBV7-2 and TRBJ1-1; no clear D gene. The CDR3 has 12 residues. CDR1 SGHTA and CDR2 FQGNSA come from the germline V gene. The V gene lost 2 bases and the J gene lost 8 bases, with 9 bases spanning the gap. The CDR3 sequence is CASSLFWREAFF. The CDR3 nucleotides are TGTGCCAGCAGCTTATTCTGGAGGGAAGCTTTCTTT.

V gene TRBV7-2 combines with J gene TRBJ2-6; tentative D call: TRBD2 (7 bases). Germline values: CDR1 SGHTA, CDR2 FQGNSA. The CDR3 is 16 amino acids. Deletions cut 4 bases from V and 4 bases from J, with 14 bases between. CDR3 sequence reads: CASSYRGGRGANVLTF. CDR3 in DNA: TGTGCCAGCAGCTATAGGGGGGGCCGCGGGGCCAACGTCCTGACTTTC.

DNA of the CDR3: TGCAGCGTGGGACGGCGGGAGGAGGGCACAGATACGCAGTATTTT. This codes for CSVGRREEGTDTQYF. V usage is TRBV29-1 and J usage is TRBJ2-3; TRBD2 matches at 8 bases. The CDR3 covers 15 residues. V dropped 6 bases and J dropped 1; count of bases not matched to a gene: 9. The germline CDR1 and CDR2 sequences are SQVTM and ANQGSEA.

This clone was seen only once. The rearrangement joins TRBV28 to TRBJ1-4; weak D call: TRBD1 (5 bases). CDR3 length: 14 amino acids. CDR1 and CDR2 (germline): MDHEN, SYDVKM. V was shortened by 8 bases and J by 4 bases, with 14 bases between the two germline ends. This CDR3 reads CASAPPGINEKLFF. DNA for the CDR3: TGTGCCAGCGCCCCTCCAGGGATTAATGAAAAACTGTTTTTT.

The chain couples TRBV10-1 to TRBJ2-5, with a weak D call TRBD2 (5 bases). The CDR3 has 13 amino acids. The V end lost 3 bases, the J end lost 7 bases, and 12 bases lay between the germline ends. Germline CDR1 reads WNHNN; CDR2 reads SYGVQD (reference sequence). In DNA form, the CDR3 reads TGCGCCAGCAGTGACGGTAGCGATGGGACCCAGTACTTC. As protein: CASSDGSDGTQYF.

This clone was observed a single time. CDR3: CASSHRMAEQETQYF. In nucleotides, the CDR3 is TGCGCCAGCAGCCACCGCATGGCAGAACAAGAGACCCAGTACTTC. The chain employs TRBV5-1 and TRBJ2-5; D uncertain. The length of the CDR3 is 15 residues. The germline V and J ends were trimmed by 4 bases and 2 bases, with 15 bases remaining between them. In germline, CDR1 is SGHRS, CDR2 YFSETQ.

This clone was observed a handful of times. The chain employs TRBV11-2 and TRBJ1-2, with 8 bases matching TRBD1. V shed 5 bases, J shed 8 bases, and the junction held 7 bases outside the gene matches. Germline V gives CDR1 SGHAT, CDR2 FQNNGV. The CDR3 extends over 13 amino acids. In nucleotides, the CDR3 is TGTGCCAGCAGCCTCAGGGGGCGGGAAGGCTACACCTTC. Translation gives CASSLRGREGYTF.

The J gene is TRBJ2-1, the V gene TRBV25-1, with D tentatively TRBD1 (5 bases). V shed 4 bases and J shed 0 bases, with 10 bases lying between them. CDR3 size: 15 residues. The V gene's germline CDR1 is MGHDK and CDR2 SYGVNS. CDR3 protein: CASSAQASSYNEQFF. CDR3 nucleotides: TGTGCCAGCAGTGCACAGGCGAGCTCCTACAATGAGCAGTTCTTC.

The rearrangement joins TRBV7-2 to TRBJ1-2, with 7 bases fitting TRBD1. This CDR3 has 14 amino acids. The J segment lost 7 bases and the V segment lost 2 bases, leaving 7 bases of the junction unmatched. Germline V lookup: CDR1 SGHTA, CDR2 FQGNSA. In nucleotides, the CDR3 is TGTGCCAGCAGCTTATCCCACAGGGGTCTTGGCTACACCTTC. It encodes CASSLSHRGLGYTF.

V and J are TRBV5-4 and TRBJ2-7; TRBD1 is a possible D gene (5 bases). With 4 bases removed from V and 3 bases from J, the gap between germline ends came to 17 bases. The CDR3 loop spans 15 amino acids. The germline V gene has CDR1 SGHNT and CDR2 YYREEE (reference sequence). The CDR3 sequence is CASSPSQGLGYEQYF. DNA for the CDR3: TGTGCCAGCAGCCCATCCCAGGGATTGGGCTACGAGCAGTACTTC. Together with reference TRBV5-4 and TRBJ2-7, the CDR3 gives the full variable domain: ETGVTQSPTHLIKTRGQQVTLRCSSQSGHNTVSWYQQALGQGPQFIFQYYREEENGRGNFPPRFSGLQFPNYSSELNVNALELDDSALYLCASSPSQGLGYEQYFGPGTRLTVT.

The chain joins TRBV4-1 to TRBJ2-6; D is unclear. V was cut by 0 bases and J by 3 bases, with 12 bases left in between. This CDR3 region has 17 residues. Germline loops: CDR1 MGHRA, CDR2 YSYEKL. The CDR3 region is CASSQDISGYGANVLTF. In DNA, the CDR3 is TGCGCCAGCAGCCAAGATATTTCGGGTTATGGGGCCAACGTCCTGACTTTC.

A note on this clone: An end of the junction does not agree with germline; a read error may underlie this. The chain carries TRBV7-7 and TRBJ2-2; 7 nucleotides align to TRBD2. CDR1 is SSHAT and CDR2 is FNYEAQ in the germline V gene (reference sequence). This CDR3 is built from 14 residues. The CDR3 spells CASSSGAGSGELFF. DNA of the CDR3: TGTGCTAGCAGCTCTGGAGCGGGGTCCGGGGAGCTGTTTTTT.